The sequence of this T cell receptor beta chain was determined in a study of post-analysis software for immune sequencing data. Background on the study: Clinical courses comprised relapsing-remitting, secondary progressive and progressive-relapsing multiple sclerosis. General study points: Comparison of patients with controls showed four or five TRBV segments more frequent in patients, TRBV5-6, TRBV5-1 and TRBV20-1 among them. Normalized Chao1 diversity was significantly lower in multiple sclerosis patients than in controls.

The length of the CDR3 is 13 residues. V gave up 3 bases and J gave up 6 bases; unmatched junction bases: 2. With respect to this clonotype: Its target is not known.

Tagging with unique molecular identifiers was a feature of the TCR beta cDNA libraries. The yield from roughly 1 to 10 million T cells was roughly 500,000 cDNA molecules in total. In TCRdb, the PCR reads were re-called with MiXCR into one record per CDR3 protein. The data hold a few hundred thousand distinct CDR3 sequences, with roughly 36% observed a single time. Sequenced input: blood. This clonotype originated in a girl aged 10 to 17 with multiple sclerosis. The chain has TRBV12-3 or TRBV12-4 and TRBJ2-4, with 7 bases that match TRBD2. CDR3 bases: TGTGCCAGCAGTTTTGGGGGGGGAAACATTCAGTACTTC. Translation: CASSFGGGNIQYF.